Listed here are 6 T cell receptor beta chains from one sample, sequenced in a study of beta chain features in type 1 diabetes. Broader study findings: When Type 1 diabetes patients were examined, their TCRB CDR3s proved moderately but significantly shorter in all four CD4+ subsets.

Sequenced material consisted of expressed TCRB transcripts (all of the isolated RNA was reverse transcribed). Sequencing used immunoSEQ multiplex PCR; TCRdb keeps in-frame clones, though not all of them. The sample shows 300,000 to 350,000 clones, roughly 13% of them seen only once. These receptors' targets are unknown. The sample was naive CD4+ T cells from blood. Every receptor here comes from a woman between 18 and 29 years old with type 1 diabetes.

The chain is built from TRBV30 and TRBJ1-1; D is uncertain. Per germline, CDR1 GTSNPN and CDR2 SVGIG (reference sequence). This CDR3 is 12 amino acids long. The ends were cut back, 4 bases at V and 0 bases at J, with 6 bases in the middle. The CDR3 DNA sequence: TGTGCCTGGAACACATTGAACACTGAAGCTTTCTTT. It yields the protein CAWNTLNTEAFF.

The rearrangement joins TRBV28 to TRBJ1-1; D may be TRBD1 (5 bases). This CDR3 is 16 amino acids long. CDR1 MDHEN and CDR2 SYDVKM come from the germline V gene. V was clipped by 2 bases and J by 4 bases, with 17 bases between them. CDR3 in DNA: TGTGCCAGCAGTTTAGGAGGGGTCTCCTGGGGCACTGAAGCTTTCTTT. Protein sequence: CASSLGGVSWGTEAFF. The full variable domain, its missing parts supplied by reference TRBV28 and TRBJ1-1, is DVKVTQSSRYLVKRTGEKVFLECVQDMDHENMFWYRQDPGLGLRLIYFSYDVKMKEKGDIPEGYSVSREKKERFSLILESASTNQTSMYLCASSLGGVSWGTEAFFGQGTRLTVV.

This clone was counted a few times. The V and J genes are TRBV28 and TRBJ2-6, with 11 positions matching TRBD1. The germline CDR1 and CDR2 sequences are MDHEN and SYDVKM. CDR3 length equals 17 residues. With V trimmed by 8 bases and J by 0 bases, 6 bases remained unmatched. CDR3 sequence (DNA): TGTGCCAGCGTACCGGGACAGGGGGTCTCTGGGGCCAACGTCCTGACTTTC. It translates to CASVPGQGVSGANVLTF. The full variable domain, in which reference TRBV28 and TRBJ2-6 provide the parts outside the CDR3, is DVKVTQSSRYLVKRTGEKVFLECVQDMDHENMFWYRQDPGLGLRLIYFSYDVKMKEKGDIPEGYSVSREKKERFSLILESASTNQTSMYLCASVPGQGVSGANVLTFGAGSRLTVL.

This chain connects TRBV2 to TRBJ1-2, with 7 positions matching TRBD1. The J segment lost 4 bases and the V segment lost 1 base, leaving 9 bases of the junction unmatched. The CDR3 spans 16 residues. CDR1 is SNHLY, CDR2 FYNNEI, per germline. The DNA for the CDR3 is TGTGCCAGCAGTGAAGGACAGGGCCCCCGCGGCTATGGCTACACCTTC. This codes for CASSEGQGPRGYGYTF.

This clone was picked up a small number of times. The rearrangement links TRBV11-2 to TRBJ2-1, with D perhaps matching TRBD1 (5 bases). Germline assignment: CDR1 SGHAT and CDR2 FQNNGV. V was shortened by 1 base and J by 14 bases, with 12 bases between the two germline ends. The CDR3 is made up of 12 amino acids. CDR3 region: CASSLGSSGKFF. The DNA for the CDR3 is TGTGCCAGCAGCTTAGGATCGTCAGGGAAGTTCTTC.

The chain joins TRBV5-1 to TRBJ2-7; maybe TRBD2 (6 bases). From germline, CDR1 is SGHRS and CDR2 YFSETQ. Trimming stripped 3 bases from V and 4 bases from J, with 17 bases between. This CDR3 contains 15 residues. CDR3 DNA sequence: TGCGCCAGCAGCTGGGACGGGACTTCGGGATACGAGCAGTACGTC. Translation gives CASSWDGTSGYEQYV.